A selection of T cell receptor beta chains follows, all from one sample in a study of human T cells and chemical hapten exposure. Via MiXCR, TCRdb re-called the 5' RACE reads, giving one row per CDR3 protein. The data hold tens of thousands of distinct CDR3 sequences, with more than 7.5% observed a single time. Receptors were obtained from a male donor in good health. Both conserved end residues are part of each CDR3. The D gene is left open where the match is weak. Rows give clone size only sometimes, using once, few, many, or a class for an expanded clone.

TRBJ1-6,few,.,TRBV7-2,TGTGCCAGCAGCTTAGATCGAGGGCGCTCACCCCTCCACTTT,CASSLDRGRSPLHF
TRBJ2-5,many,TRBD2,TRBV10-3,TGTGCCATCAGCTCTGGGACTAGCGGGGGAGAGACCCAGTACTTC,CAISSGTSGGETQYF
TRBJ1-5,few,TRBD1,TRBV2,TGTGCCAGCAGGGGACAGTCTTATAGCAATCAGCCCCAGCATTTT,CASRGQSYSNQPQHF
TRBJ2-1,many,.,TRBV6-2/TRBV6-3,TGTGCCAGCAGCCCTTCCGATAGGGAAACCTACAATGAGCAGTTCTTC,CASSPSDRETYNEQFF
TRBJ2-1,.,.,TRBV5-6,TGTGCCAGCAGCTTGAAGGGGGGACAGAGTGAGCAGTTCTTC,CASSLKGGQSEQFF
TRBJ1-6,many,.,TRBV7-9,TGTGCCAGCAGCTTAAGGGATTCTACTTCACCCCTCCACTTT,CASSLRDSTSPLHF
TRBJ2-6,many,.,TRBV29-1,TGCAGCGTTGGGCCCTCAGGGTCTGCTGGGGCCAACGTCCTGACTTTC,CSVGPSGSAGANVLTF
TRBJ2-1,many,TRBD2,TRBV6-2/TRBV6-3,TGTGCCAGCAGAGGAAGCGGGGGGTCCTACAATGAGCAGTTCTTC,CASRGSGGSYNEQFF
TRBJ2-5,few,.,TRBV10-3,TGTGCCACCGACCGGGGCCGAGGTACTGGGGAGACCCAGTACTTC,CATDRGRGTGETQYF
TRBJ2-2,.,TRBD2,TRBV7-2,TGTGCCAGCAGCTCAATAGGCAGCGGGGGCACCTCCGGGGAGCTGTTTTTT,CASSSIGSGGTSGELFF
TRBJ2-3,many,TRBD2,TRBV20-1,TGCAGTGCTTCAGGACTAGCGGGGGGCCTTAGCACAGATACGCAGTATTTT,CSASGLAGGLSTDTQYF
TRBJ1-3,.,.,TRBV10-3,TGTGCCATCAGTGAGGACGCTCGCGGACTAAACACCATATATTTT,CAISEDARGLNTIYF
TRBJ1-5,few,.,TRBV12-3/TRBV12-4,TGTGCCAGCAGTTTTTTATCGGGGGAGGCACGCGATCAGCCCCAGCATTTT,CASSFLSGEARDQPQHF
TRBJ1-1,few,TRBD1,TRBV2,TGTGCCAGCAGTGCGACGGATTGGGACAGGGATATTGAAGCTTTCTTT,CASSATDWDRDIEAFF
TRBJ2-7,many,TRBD1,TRBV20-1,TGCAGTGCTCCGACAGGGGAGTCCTACGAGCAGTACTTC,CSAPTGESYEQYF
TRBJ2-1,few,TRBD2,TRBV9,TGTGCCAGCAGCGTTCGACTAGCGGGGGCCTACAATGAGCAGTTCTTC,CASSVRLAGAYNEQFF
TRBJ2-2,many,.,TRBV2,TGTGCCAGCAGAACCGGGACTAACACCGGGGAGCTGTTTTTT,CASRTGTNTGELFF
TRBJ1-4,.,.,TRBV20-1,TGCAGTGCTAGAGAGGGCTTTCGAAAACTGTTTTTT,CSAREGFRKLFF
TRBJ2-7,many,TRBD1,TRBV5-1,TGCGCCAGCAGCCCGCCGCGACAGGGCTCCTCCTACGAGCAGTACTTC,CASSPPRQGSSYEQYF
TRBJ2-7,few,TRBD2,TRBV7-9,TGTGCCAGCAGCGTAGCGGGGGGGCCCGGCGAGCAGTACTTC,CASSVAGGPGEQYF
TRBJ1-1,many,TRBD1,TRBV7-9,TGTGCCAGCAGCTTTGATAGGAGGGGGCACACTGAAGCTTTCTTT,CASSFDRRGHTEAFF
TRBJ2-1,many,.,TRBV7-9,TGTGCCAGCAGCTCCCGGACAGCCTTCAATGAGCAGTTCTTC,CASSSRTAFNEQFF
TRBJ1-1,.,.,TRBV27,TGTGCCAGCAGTTTATTCGGTAGTATGAACACTGAAGCTTTCTTT,CASSLFGSMNTEAFF
TRBJ2-7,.,TRBD2,TRBV6-6,TGTGCCAGCAGTTACAAGACTAGCGGGAGTACTTACGAGCAGTACTTC,CASSYKTSGSTYEQYF
TRBJ2-3,many,.,TRBV7-2,TGTGCCAGCAGCCCCCGCAAGGAGGCCGATACGCAGTATTTT,CASSPRKEADTQYF
TRBJ2-3,many,TRBD1,TRBV18,TGTGCCAGCTCACTCAACAGGGGGCGCGCAGATACGCAGTATTTT,CASSLNRGRADTQYF
TRBJ2-1,many,TRBD2,TRBV7-9,TGTGCCACCTCACAGACTAGCTCACCATCTGAGCAGTTCTTC,CATSQTSSPSEQFF
TRBJ2-3,few,.,TRBV6-2/TRBV6-3,TGTGCCAGCAGCCCGAACACAGATACGCAGTATTTT,CASSPNTDTQYF
TRBJ1-5,.,.,TRBV6-5,TGTGCCAGCACCGAGGGTGGCGGCCGGGATCAGCCCCAGCATTTT,CASTEGGGRDQPQHF
TRBJ2-7,many,TRBD1,TRBV7-9,TGTGCCAGCAGCCTACAGGGGTGGAGCGACGAGCAGTACTTC,CASSLQGWSDEQYF